This TCR beta chain was sequenced for a study of OX40 agonist ivuxolimab in advanced cancers. Findings and caveats of the study: With doses of 0.1 to 3.0 mg/kg, CD4+ and CD8+ blood T cells had undergone clonal expansion by week 6. Certain nonresponders additionally had low normalized T-cell clonal expansion.

In the case of this clone: Its antigen is not known.

The method was immunoSEQ multiplex PCR; TCRdb's version includes in-frame clones alone and lacks a portion of them. The table has 55,000 to 85,000 clones, 80% seen once. With baseline, cycle 4 day 1, and cycle 7 day 1 as timepoints, blood was sampled. This specimen was CD4+ or CD8+ T cells sorted from blood, taken in a trial of the OX40 agonist ivuxolimab. This TCR was sampled from an adult with an advanced solid tumor such as melanoma, head and neck, liver or kidney cancer.

The DNA of the CDR3 is TGTGCCAGCAGCTTGGTGGTATCCATGGGACAGGGAGACACAGATACGCAGTATTTT. Protein: CASSLVVSMGQGDTDTQYF. The chain is built from TRBV5-6 and TRBJ2-3; 9 positions match TRBD1. V dropped 0 bases and J dropped 2; count of bases not matched to a gene: 13. This CDR3 has 19 amino acids. Per the germline V gene, CDR1 is SGHDT and CDR2 is YYEEEE. The full variable domain, in which reference TRBV5-6 and TRBJ2-3 provide the parts outside the CDR3, is DAGVTQSPTHLIKTRGQQVTLRCSPKSGHDTVSWYQQALGQGPQFIFQYYEEEERQRGNFPDRFSGHQFPNYSSELNVNALLLGDSALYLCASSLVVSMGQGDTDTQYFGPGTRLTVL.